These T cell receptor beta chains were read from a single sample in a study of brain T cells in children with intractable seizures. Here immunoSEQ multiplex PCR was the method, and the copy in TCRdb shows in-frame clones only, minus some. The repertoire has tens of thousands of clones, roughly 91% of them found once; the top ten carry around 1.4%. This sample comprised peripheral blood, obtained at surgery. The receptors shown here come from a boy under three years old with tuberous sclerosis and intractable seizures. Each CDR3 is given with its conserved first and last residue. D genes are given only for firm matches. Only part of the rows carry a size: once, few, many, or a class if the clone is expanded.

j_call: TRBJ2-7; d_call: .; clone_size: .; v_call: TRBV5-5; cdr3_nt: TGTGCCAGCAGCTTACCGGGATTCTACGAGCAGTACTTC; cdr3_aa: CASSLPGFYEQYF
j_call: TRBJ2-1; d_call: TRBD2; clone_size: .; v_call: TRBV4-1; cdr3_nt: TGCGCCAGCAGCCAAGATTGGCTAGCGGGGGGCTACAATGAGCAGTTCTTC; cdr3_aa: CASSQDWLAGGYNEQFF
j_call: TRBJ2-1; d_call: TRBD2; clone_size: .; v_call: TRBV9; cdr3_nt: TGTGCCAGCAGCCCTAGCCCGGGACTAGCGCCCGGCAATGAGCAGTTCTTC; cdr3_aa: CASSPSPGLAPGNEQFF
j_call: TRBJ1-1; d_call: .; clone_size: .; v_call: TRBV5-4; cdr3_nt: TGTGCCAGCAGCATCACGTTCGAGAACACTGAAGCTTTCTTT; cdr3_aa: CASSITFENTEAFF
j_call: TRBJ2-5; d_call: .; clone_size: .; v_call: TRBV30; cdr3_nt: TGTGCCTGGAGTGGGATCATAATAGAGACCCAGTACTTC; cdr3_aa: CAWSGIIIETQYF
j_call: TRBJ2-5; d_call: TRBD1; clone_size: once; v_call: TRBV7-2; cdr3_nt: TGTGCCAGCAGCTTGGGACAGGGGAGACAAGAGACCCAGTACTTC; cdr3_aa: CASSLGQGRQETQYF
j_call: TRBJ2-7; d_call: .; clone_size: .; v_call: TRBV19; cdr3_nt: TGTGCCAGTAGTATGACTAGCTCCTACGAGCAGTACTTC; cdr3_aa: CASSMTSSYEQYF
j_call: TRBJ1-3; d_call: .; clone_size: .; v_call: TRBV29-1; cdr3_nt: TGCAGCGTTATGGGCCCAGAGGCTGGAAACACCATATATTTT; cdr3_aa: CSVMGPEAGNTIYF
j_call: TRBJ1-4; d_call: .; clone_size: .; v_call: TRBV12-3/TRBV12-4; cdr3_nt: TGTGCCAGCAGTATTGACGGTGAAAAACTGTTTTTT; cdr3_aa: CASSIDGEKLFF
j_call: TRBJ2-1; d_call: .; clone_size: .; v_call: TRBV28; cdr3_nt: TGTGCCAGCAGGGGTTACAATGAGCAGTTCTTC; cdr3_aa: CASRGYNEQFF
j_call: TRBJ2-5; d_call: .; clone_size: once; v_call: TRBV4-2; cdr3_nt: TGTGCCAGCAGCCAAGCCCCGAGGGTTCAAGAGACCCAGTACTTC; cdr3_aa: CASSQAPRVQETQYF
j_call: TRBJ1-5; d_call: .; clone_size: .; v_call: TRBV7-9; cdr3_nt: TGTGCCAGCAGCTTATATCTCCAGAACGAGGAGAGCAATCAGCCCCAGCATTTT; cdr3_aa: CASSLYLQNEESNQPQHF
j_call: TRBJ2-7; d_call: .; clone_size: .; v_call: TRBV27; cdr3_nt: TGTGCCAGCAGTTTATTGTCAGGGGGGTACGAGCAGTACTTC; cdr3_aa: CASSLLSGGYEQYF
j_call: TRBJ1-1; d_call: TRBD1; clone_size: few; v_call: TRBV2; cdr3_nt: TGTGCCAGCAGGGGACAGAGAAACACTGAAGCTTTCTTT; cdr3_aa: CASRGQRNTEAFF
j_call: TRBJ2-1; d_call: TRBD2; clone_size: .; v_call: TRBV11-3; cdr3_nt: TGTGCCAGCAGCCGTAGCGGGGGGTTCCCCTACAATGAGCAGTTCTTC; cdr3_aa: CASSRSGGFPYNEQFF
j_call: TRBJ1-3; d_call: .; clone_size: few; v_call: TRBV20-1; cdr3_nt: TGCAGTGCTAGTAACCGGGGGTCTGGAAACACCATATATTTT; cdr3_aa: CSASNRGSGNTIYF
j_call: TRBJ2-6; d_call: .; clone_size: .; v_call: TRBV6-5; cdr3_nt: TGTGCCAGCAGTTTAAGTTGGGCCAACGTCCTGACTTTC; cdr3_aa: CASSLSWANVLTF
j_call: TRBJ2-4; d_call: TRBD1; clone_size: .; v_call: TRBV18; cdr3_nt: TGTGCCAGCTCACCAGGGACAGGGGCTTTGAACATTCAGTACTTC; cdr3_aa: CASSPGTGALNIQYF
j_call: TRBJ2-1; d_call: TRBD1; clone_size: .; v_call: TRBV6-5; cdr3_nt: TGTGCCAGCAGCCCAGCCAGGGGGCTCTATGAGCAGTTCTTC; cdr3_aa: CASSPARGLYEQFF
j_call: TRBJ2-2; d_call: .; clone_size: .; v_call: TRBV30; cdr3_nt: TGTGCCTGGAGTGTACCGGGGACCGGGGAGCTGTTTTTT; cdr3_aa: CAWSVPGTGELFF
j_call: TRBJ1-2; d_call: .; clone_size: .; v_call: TRBV7-2; cdr3_nt: TGTGCCAGCAGCTTAAACGTGGTTCGGGGCGACTATGGCTACACCTTC; cdr3_aa: CASSLNVVRGDYGYTF
j_call: TRBJ1-3; d_call: .; clone_size: .; v_call: TRBV6-5; cdr3_nt: TGTGCCAGCAGTTACCAGTTAGGAAACACCATATATTTT; cdr3_aa: CASSYQLGNTIYF
j_call: TRBJ1-2; d_call: .; clone_size: .; v_call: TRBV9; cdr3_nt: TGTGCCAGCAGCGCTACCGGTACTCCATCTAACTATGGCTACACCTTC; cdr3_aa: CASSATGTPSNYGYTF
j_call: TRBJ2-3; d_call: TRBD1; clone_size: .; v_call: TRBV7-9; cdr3_nt: TGTGCCAGCAGCAGACAGGGGACAGATACGCAGTATTTT; cdr3_aa: CASSRQGTDTQYF
j_call: TRBJ2-1; d_call: .; clone_size: .; v_call: TRBV30; cdr3_nt: TGTGCCATAGGCTACAATGAGCAGTTCTTC; cdr3_aa: CAIGYNEQFF